This entry is about one TCR beta chain. Its antigen is as yet unknown. This sample was included in a study of T-cell reconstitution after alpha-beta-depleted transplantation in children. Study-wide points: Certain patients had high TCRbeta diversity at day 60, and it came from recipient T cells and thymic progenitors that survived. There were reportedly several hundred expanded graft clones from which alpha-beta T cells came about two months after transplant. When one year had passed after transplant, most T-cell counts and diversity came from newly produced T cells.

This CDR3 contains 14 residues. The V gene's germline CDR1 is ENHRY and CDR2 SYGVKD. V was clipped by 3 bases and J by 10 bases; unmatched bases: 9. Preparation of the TCRbeta library used unique molecular identifiers. MiXCR, applied by TCRdb to the PCR reads, yields one record per CDR3 protein. The sample contains approximately 1,000,000 distinct CDR3 sequences, less than 30% of which appear only once. This TCR was recovered from a boy in the first two years of life who had a stem cell transplant for SCID, so the T cells may come from the graft donor. The sequencing used PBMCs, mostly from graft donor cells, collected 360 days after TCRalphabeta/CD19-depleted stem cell transplant. The chain employs TRBV10-3 and TRBJ1-3, with TRBD1 identical over 7 bases. The DNA for the CDR3 is TGTGCCATCAGTGACACGACAGGGAGTTTTACCATATATTTT. Amino acid sequence: CAISDTTGSFTIYF.